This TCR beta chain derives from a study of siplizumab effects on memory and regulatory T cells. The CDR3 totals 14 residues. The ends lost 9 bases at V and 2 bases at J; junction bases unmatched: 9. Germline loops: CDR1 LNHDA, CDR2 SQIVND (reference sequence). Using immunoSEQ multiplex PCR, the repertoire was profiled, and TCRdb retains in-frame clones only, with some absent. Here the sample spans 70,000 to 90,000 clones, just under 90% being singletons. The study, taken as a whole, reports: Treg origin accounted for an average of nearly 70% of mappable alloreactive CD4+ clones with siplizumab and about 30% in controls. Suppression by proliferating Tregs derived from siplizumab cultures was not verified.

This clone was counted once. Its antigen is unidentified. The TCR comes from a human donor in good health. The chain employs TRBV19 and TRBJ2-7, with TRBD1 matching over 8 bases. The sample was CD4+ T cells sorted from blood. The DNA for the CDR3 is TGTGCCAGCCGGGGCAGGGGGCTAACCTACGAGCAGTACTTC. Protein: CASRGRGLTYEQYF.